This T cell receptor beta chain was documented in a study of cytomegalovirus exposure and HLA in healthy donors. Study at large: Researchers found that less than 90% of fewer than 450 genotyped donors fell within the Caucasian-associated ancestry cluster.

About this clone itself: Its matching antigen is unknown.

CDR3 size: 15 residues. Between the trimmed V and J ends, which lost 4 bases and 2 bases, there was a span of 15 bases. Germline V gene data show CDR1 as SGHDT and CDR2 as YYEEEE. Overall study results and limits: Per a later analysis, HLA-associated TCR beta chains showed more clonal expansion than other, equally common TCR beta chains. In vitro assays verified that three CMV-associated chains recognized CMV antigens specifically.

Primers: 60 Vbeta forward and 13 Jbeta reverse. In the authors' workflow: Later, an analysis found about 77 million unique TCR beta chains, and 10 million to 11 million of these were shared. Sequenced by immunoSEQ multiplex PCR; TCRdb stores in-frame clones only, minus some. V and J calls and clone size are those listed in that table; D and trimming were worked out from the DNA. The data contain roughly 110,000 clones, 75% of them seen just once; the ten biggest clones take up over 2%. This rearrangement joins TRBV5-6 to TRBJ1-2; D is unclear. The specimen sequenced was PBMCs. The receptor was isolated from a man between 35 and 55 years old in good health and CMV-seronegative. CDR3 protein: CASSPLGSSNYGYTF. The CDR3 bases are TGTGCCAGCAGCCCCCTCGGGAGCTCGAACTATGGCTACACCTTC.